Detailed here is one TCR beta chain. Germline CDR1 MDHEN, CDR2 SYDVKM. V gave up 2 bases and J gave up 8 bases, with 12 bases separating them. The CDR3 sequence is 13 residues long. This entry comes from a study of T cells in tuberculosis. Sequencing used immunoSEQ multiplex PCR; TCRdb keeps in-frame clones, though not all of them. The sample lists approximately 46,000 clones; 90% to 95% were seen once. The time point here: new active TB diagnosis, blood taken before or within 7 days of starting treatment. Material: PBMCs, obtained at tuberculosis diagnosis. The sequence came from an adult with tuberculosis. V is TRBV28 and J is TRBJ1-2, with D perhaps TRBD1 (5 bases). The CDR3 loop is CASSLKWQGGYTF. As DNA, the CDR3 is TGTGCCAGCAGTTTAAAGTGGCAGGGCGGCTACACCTTC.